This T cell receptor beta chain came from a study of T cells in localized non-small cell lung cancer. Whole-study results and caveats: Longer overall survival was linked to higher blood T cell density. A single tumor region was sequenced, leaving heterogeneity possible. The appearance of a median about 60 of the top 100 tumor clones was seen in adjacent lung. Measurement of T cell clonality placed uninvolved adjacent lung highest, above the level in tumor.

Sequenced by immunoSEQ multiplex PCR; TCRdb stores in-frame clones only, minus some. The table has fewer than 20,000 clones, about nine tenths seen once. To note about this clone: What it binds is unknown.

The sequence came from a female donor older than 55 with stage III squamous cell lung carcinoma. The sample consisted of peripheral blood, taken before any cancer treatment.

This CDR3 is CASSLFGVVQETQYF. For the CDR3, the DNA is TGTGCCAGCAGCTTATTCGGGGTTGTACAAGAGACCCAGTACTTC. The chain employs TRBV7-3 and TRBJ2-5; TRBD2 might be the D (5 bases). The CDR3 loop spans 15 amino acids. The ends were cut back, 2 bases at V and 2 bases at J, with 12 bases in the middle. The germline gives CDR1 SGHTA, CDR2 FQGTGA. The full variable domain, in which reference TRBV7-3 and TRBJ2-5 provide the parts outside the CDR3, is GAGVSQTPSNKVTEKGKYVELRCDPISGHTALYWYRQSLGQGPEFLIYFQGTGAADDSGLPNDRFFAVRPEGSVSTLKIQRTERGDSAVYLCASSLFGVVQETQYFGPGTRLLVL.